Below are 3 T cell receptor beta chains sequenced from a single sample in a study of cytomegalovirus exposure and HLA in healthy donors (dated by TCRdb to 2017 to 2019). The library came from the immunoSEQ multiplex PCR assay. Entries here come from immuneACCESS through TCRdb and include only in-frame sequences with V and J called. Some clones fail to appear in such tables; in the studies checked, an unresolved V gene covers under half of the shortfall, and the cause of the remainder is unknown. The sample includes about 120,000 clones, with roughly 90% observed a single time. The top ten clones comprise roughly 6% of the sample. The sequenced sample consisted of PBMCs. These receptors all come from a woman aged 18 to 35 in good health and CMV-seropositive.

The table lists this clone with a count of one. This chain joins TRBV20-1 and TRBJ1-1; 7 nucleotides agree with TRBD1. The germline CDR1 and CDR2 sequences are DFQATT and SNEGSKA (reference sequence). V trimming: 6 bases; J trimming: 5 bases; junction bases outside the gene matches: 3. The CDR3 spans 11 residues. CDR3 loop: CSATRGTEAFF. In DNA form, the CDR3 reads TGCAGTGCCACCAGGGGGACTGAAGCTTTCTTT.

CDR3 bases: TGTGCCACCAGCAGAAGACAGGATTCTGGAAACACCATATATTTT. Protein sequence: CATSRRQDSGNTIYF. The genes are TRBV15 and TRBJ1-3; D is perhaps TRBD1 (6 bases). Trimming shortened V by 2 bases and J by 1 base, and 9 bases separated the two germline ends. Germline CDR1 reads LNHNV; CDR2 reads YYDKDF (reference sequence). The CDR3 contains 15 residues. Drawing the rest from reference TRBV15 and TRBJ1-3, the complete variable domain is DAMVIQNPRYQVTQFGKPVTLSCSQTLNHNVMYWYQQKSSQAPKLLFHYYDKDFNNEADTPDNFQSRRPNTSFCFLDIRSPGLGDTAMYLCATSRRQDSGNTIYFGEGSWLTVV.

This chain uses TRBV6-1 with TRBJ1-5; the match to TRBD1 covers 8 bases. The CDR3 has 14 amino acids. After removal of 5 bases from V and 2 bases from J, the junction contained 2 bases not matched to a gene. CDR1 and CDR2 (germline): MNHNS, SASEGT. The CDR3 bases are TGTGCCAGCAGTTGGGGACAGGGCAATCAGCCCCAGCATTTT. Translating gives CASSWGQGNQPQHF.